Listed below are T cell receptor beta chains from one sample, sequenced in a study of graft-versus-host responses after intestinal transplantation. Using immunoSEQ multiplex PCR, the repertoire was profiled, and TCRdb retains in-frame clones only, with some absent. The sample holds just over 20,000 clones, 85% to 95% seen once. The material was PBMCs, obtained 262 days after intestinal transplant. These TCRs come from a human patient who received an intestinal transplant, so some T cells may come from the graft donor. Each CDR3 is given without its conserved first and last residue. A D gene is named only where the DNA matches it firmly. Clone size, where shown, is once, few, many, or a class for clones that have expanded.

J | V | D | size | CDR3
TRBJ2-7 | TRBV6-5 | TRBD2 | once | ASSYSGVSYEQY
TRBJ2-1 | TRBV11-3 | TRBD2 | - | ASSLGLADNEQF
TRBJ2-7 | TRBV5-3 | TRBD1 | once | ARSLDGQGYEQY
TRBJ2-1 | TRBV2 | TRBD2 | - | ASSDFWTSGRVDEQF
TRBJ2-1 | TRBV13 | - | - | ASSLDGGTSSYNEQF
TRBJ2-5 | TRBV27 | - | - | ASSLSALRETQY
TRBJ1-5 | TRBV18 | - | - | ASSPGNHQPQH
TRBJ2-7 | TRBV27 | - | - | ASGMTGYYEQY
TRBJ1-5 | TRBV29-1 | - | once | SVGDSNQPQH
TRBJ2-1 | TRBV18 | - | once | ASSPPKWGSSYNEQF
TRBJ2-5 | TRBV11-3 | - | - | ASSLRGGPQETQY
TRBJ2-2 | TRBV2 | TRBD2 | - | ASRITEREIGVGELF
TRBJ1-1 | TRBV11-2 | - | - | ASSLWGNTEAF
TRBJ1-5 | TRBV7-2 | - | once | ASSPRDPSQPQH
TRBJ2-5 | TRBV13 | TRBD2 | - | ASSLPGLAGEGETQY
TRBJ1-1 | TRBV6-1 | - | - | ASSELRAGAFRNTEAF
TRBJ2-5 | TRBV10-3 | TRBD1 | - | AISESPGAGGVETQY
TRBJ1-2 | TRBV5-4 | - | once | ASSLGEGNYGYT
TRBJ2-7 | TRBV18 | - | few | ASSPGTVYEQY
TRBJ1-1 | TRBV9 | TRBD1 | - | ASSPRQGTNTEAF
TRBJ2-1 | TRBV6-1 | TRBD2 | - | ASSEAPGTSGSSYNEQF
TRBJ2-5 | TRBV4-2 | TRBD1 | - | ASSQGTGGAMETQY
TRBJ2-3 | TRBV9 | - | - | ASSTTTPGGIKSTDTQY
TRBJ2-1 | TRBV14 | - | - | ASSPSGGLSSYNEQF
TRBJ2-3 | TRBV27 | TRBD2 | - | ASSLYPGLADSTDTQY